These 27 T cell receptor beta chains were sequenced from one sample in a study of early T cells in non-severe SARS-CoV-2 infection. TCRdb reprocessed the 5' RACE reads with MiXCR, giving one entry per CDR3 protein. The sample records 40,000 to 45,000 distinct CDR3 sequences, around 6.1% being singletons. Specimen: whole blood, collected at baseline. Receptor source: an adult who was a healthcare worker with PCR-confirmed SARS-CoV-2 infection or an uninfected control (not recorded which).

This clonotype has more than one count but fewer than ten. The V and J genes are TRBV18 and TRBJ2-7; possibly TRBD2 for D (5 bases). Germline assignment: CDR1 KGHSH and CDR2 LQKENI. This CDR3 is built from 17 residues. V was clipped by 3 bases and J by 2 bases, with 20 bases between them. The CDR3 protein is CASSPSSLRVGAYEQYF. For the CDR3, the DNA is TGTGCCAGCTCACCCTCCAGTCTGCGGGTAGGCGCCTACGAGCAGTACTTC.

As concerns this clonotype: At one end the junction does not follow the germline gene, possibly because of a read error. V and J are TRBV20-1 and TRBJ2-1; TRBD2 matches 15 bases. CDR1 DFQATT and CDR2 SNEGSKA come from the germline V gene (reference sequence). The CDR3 totals 19 residues. Here the CDR3 reads CSAKDFAGTSGRYYNEQFF. Written as DNA, the CDR3 is TGTAGTGCCAAAGATTTCGCCGGGACTAGCGGGAGGTACTACAATGAGCAGTTCTTC.

The table lists this clonotype with a count of one. The chain recombines TRBV29-1 with TRBJ1-2, with TRBD1 matching over 10 bases. Per germline, CDR1 SQVTM and CDR2 ANQGSEA. V dropped 6 bases and J dropped 4; count of bases not matched to a gene: 5. CDR3 size: 13 residues. The CDR3 loop reads CSVRDRGFYGYTF. CDR3 coding DNA: TGCAGCGTGAGGGACAGGGGCTTCTATGGCTACACCTTC.

This clonotype showed up many times. In nucleotides, the CDR3 is TGTGCCATCAGTGAGTCGAAACTAGCGGGAGAAACCGGGGAGCTGTTTTTT. Its protein is CAISESKLAGETGELFF. This chain links TRBV10-3 with TRBJ2-2; 11 bases are shared with TRBD2. Germline loops: CDR1 ENHRY, CDR2 SYGVKD. The ends lost 0 bases at V and 5 bases at J; junction bases unmatched: 5. The CDR3 runs to 17 residues.

This clonotype was detected ten times or more. V is TRBV20-1 and J is TRBJ2-7; 9 bases match TRBD2. Losses at the gene ends were 0 bases for V and 3 bases for J; bases not matched to a gene: 9. The germline V gene encodes CDR1 DFQATT and CDR2 SNEGSKA (reference sequence). CDR3 length: 16 amino acids. DNA of the CDR3: TGCAGTGCTAGAGATACTAAAAGCGGGGGGCACTACGAGCAGTACTTC. Its translation is CSARDTKSGGHYEQYF.

The sample holds many counts of this clonotype. The chain uses TRBV7-8 and TRBJ1-5, with TRBD1 identical over 7 bases. This CDR3 is built from 14 residues. Germline V CDR1 and CDR2: SGHVS, FQNEAQ. Trimming at V came to 5 bases and at J to 7 bases, leaving 8 bases not matched to a gene. CDR3 region: CASSPTGRGQPQHF. The CDR3 bases are TGTGCCAGCAGCCCGACAGGGAGAGGCCAGCCCCAGCATTTT.

In its sample, this clonotype was seen a few times. The chain employs TRBV7-6 and TRBJ2-7; 10 bases match TRBD1. J gave up 4 bases and V 0 bases, and 0 bases lay outside the gene matches. This CDR3 is 14 amino acids long. CDR1 SGHVS and CDR2 FNYEAQ come from the germline V gene. CDR3 loop: CASSLAGQGYEQYF. DNA for the CDR3: TGTGCCAGCAGCTTAGCGGGACAGGGGTACGAGCAGTACTTC.

This clonotype was picked up a small number of times. The chain has TRBV5-1 and TRBJ2-7; D gene ambiguous. Germline assignment: CDR1 SGHRS and CDR2 YFSETQ. V lost 0 bases, J lost 2 bases, and 9 bases lay in between. The CDR3 runs to 14 residues. The CDR3 sequence is CASSLVGLPYEQYF. The CDR3 region has the DNA TGCGCCAGCAGCTTGGTCGGGCTTCCCTACGAGCAGTACTTC. Together with reference TRBV5-1 and TRBJ2-7, the CDR3 gives the full variable domain: KAGVTQTPRYLIKTRGQQVTLSCSPISGHRSVSWYQQTPGQGLQFLFEYFSETQRNKGNFPGRFSGRQFSNSRSEMNVSTLELGDSALYLCASSLVGLPYEQYFGPGTRLTVT.

This clonotype appeared many times. This chain links TRBV10-1 with TRBJ2-1; 9 bases are a match to TRBD1. Trimming took 3 bases from V and 7 from J; bases not matched to a gene: 7. Germline V lookup: CDR1 WNHNN, CDR2 SYGVQD (reference sequence). The CDR3 contains 15 residues. The CDR3 sequence is CASSDTGGFSNEQFF. The CDR3 region has the DNA TGCGCCAGCAGTGACACAGGGGGCTTTAGTAATGAGCAGTTCTTC.

This clonotype was counted between two and nine times. The rearrangement uses TRBV11-2 and TRBJ2-1; 11 positions match TRBD2. CDR3 size: 17 residues. Losses at the gene ends were 3 bases for V and 1 base for J; bases not matched to a gene: 5. Germline V CDR1 and CDR2: SGHAT, FQNNGV. The CDR3 DNA follows: TGTGCCAGCAGCTTTAGACTAGCGGGGTCTTCCTACAATGAGCAGTTCTTC. It yields the protein CASSFRLAGSSYNEQFF.

There are many counts of this clonotype. CDR3 loop: CASSPSRSSYNEQFF. CDR3 DNA: TGTGCCAGCAGCCCTAGCCGAAGCTCCTACAATGAGCAGTTCTTC. The chain links TRBV11-1 to TRBJ2-1; TRBD2 might be the D (5 bases). This CDR3 comprises 15 residues. Germline CDR1 and CDR2: SGHAT and FQDESV (reference sequence). V shed 5 bases and J shed 0 bases, with 11 bases lying between them. Filled out from reference TRBV11-1 and TRBJ2-1, the complete variable domain reads EAEVAQSPRYKITEKSQAVAFWCDPISGHATLYWYRQILGQGPELLVQFQDESVVDDSQLPKDRFSAERLKGVDSTLKIQPAELGDSAMYLCASSPSRSSYNEQFFGPGTRLTVL.

The J gene is TRBJ2-5, the V gene TRBV9; TRBD2 might be the D (5 bases). The germline V and J ends were trimmed by 3 bases and 1 base, with 16 bases remaining between them. CDR1 SGDLS and CDR2 YYNGEE come from the germline V gene. CDR3 length equals 16 residues. The CDR3 coding sequence is TGTGCCAGCAGCGCCTCAAAGGACTCCGCCCAAGAGACCCAGTACTTC. It specifies CASSASKDSAQETQYF.

This chain joins TRBV7-2 and TRBJ2-7; D is ambiguous. V was trimmed by 1 base and J by 3 bases, leaving 7 bases between them. Germline lookup yields CDR1 SGHTA and CDR2 FQGNSA. This CDR3 has 13 residues. The CDR3 is CASSLVKGYEQYF. CDR3 nucleotides: TGTGCCAGCAGCTTAGTTAAGGGCTACGAGCAGTACTTC.

This clonotype was observed a handful of times. The chain employs TRBV2 and TRBJ2-3, with D possibly being TRBD2 (5 bases). V shed 4 bases and J shed 1 base, with 18 bases lying between them. This CDR3 has 17 residues. The germline V gene has CDR1 SNHLY and CDR2 FYNNEI. The CDR3 spells CASSVVLLGEGTDTQYF. The CDR3 DNA is TGTGCCAGCAGTGTGGTCTTACTCGGGGAAGGCACAGATACGCAGTATTTT.

This clonotype has at least ten counts. The chain links TRBV7-2 to TRBJ2-2; D gene uncertain. Germline V gene sequence: CDR1 SGHTA, CDR2 FQGNSA. This CDR3 has 13 amino acids. The V gene lost 5 bases and the J gene lost 8 bases, with 12 bases spanning the gap. The CDR3 is CASSLEHRGELFF. CDR3 coding DNA: TGTGCCAGCAGCCTAGAACATAGGGGGGAGCTGTTTTTT.

A single count supports this clonotype. The junction departs from the called germline gene at one end, perhaps through a read error. The chain joins TRBV6-2 or TRBV6-3 to TRBJ2-7, with a tentative D call TRBD2 (7 bases). This CDR3 comprises 16 residues. The germline gives CDR1 MNHEY, CDR2 SVGEGT. The CDR3 DNA reads TGTGTCAGCATTCCATCGAGGACAGCGGGGAGGTACGAGCAGTACTTC. This sequence encodes CVSIPSRTAGRYEQYF.

This clonotype was seen a few times. The chain couples TRBV11-2 to TRBJ2-4, with D unclear. Germline V lookup: CDR1 SGHAT, CDR2 FQNNGV. This CDR3 contains 11 residues. V was clipped by 6 bases and J by 6 bases, with 6 bases between them. The CDR3 loop is CASSAGNIQYF. The CDR3 DNA sequence: TGTGCCAGCAGTGCTGGAAACATTCAGTACTTC.

V is TRBV20-1 and J is TRBJ2-3; tentatively, D is TRBD2 (6 bases). CDR1 and CDR2 from the germline V gene are DFQATT and SNEGSKA (reference sequence). This CDR3 has 18 amino acids. V lost 0 bases to trimming and J lost 1 base, with 20 bases between them. This CDR3 reads CSARDQFWRTGGTDTQYF. CDR3 DNA: TGCAGTGCTAGAGATCAATTTTGGCGGACGGGGGGCACAGATACGCAGTATTTT.

This clonotype appeared many times. The chain carries TRBV7-2 and TRBJ1-3, with D hard to call. Germline-derived CDR1 and CDR2 are SGHTA and FQGNSA. Trimming shortened V by 5 bases and J by 6 bases, and 17 bases separated the two germline ends. This CDR3 region has 15 residues. The chain's CDR3 is CASSGRLYGENTIYF. CDR3 in DNA: TGTGCCAGCAGCGGACGACTCTATGGGGAAAACACCATATATTTT.

A few counts support this clonotype. This chain joins TRBV20-1 and TRBJ2-7, with 9 bases that match TRBD1. The CDR3 loop spans 13 amino acids. The J segment lost 5 bases and the V segment lost 3 bases, leaving 5 bases of the junction unmatched. The germline V gene encodes CDR1 DFQATT and CDR2 SNEGSKA (reference sequence). In DNA form, the CDR3 reads TGCAGTGCTAGGGGACAGGGTGACCACGAGCAGTACTTC. This gives the protein CSARGQGDHEQYF.

This clonotype was picked up many times. The rearrangement uses TRBV18 and TRBJ2-2; 12 positions agree with TRBD2. Germline CDR1 reads KGHSH; CDR2 reads LQKENI. This CDR3 has 16 residues. J lost 3 bases, V lost 3 bases, and 2 bases had no gene match. CDR3 sequence: CASSPRLAGDTGELFF. DNA for the CDR3: TGTGCCAGCTCACCCCGACTAGCGGGAGACACCGGGGAGCTGTTTTTT.

This clonotype was observed a handful of times. This sequence joins TRBV7-2 and TRBJ2-3; tentative D call: TRBD1 (5 bases). Per germline, CDR1 SGHTA and CDR2 FQGNSA. Trimming cost V 3 bases and J 9 bases, with 10 bases left between them. CDR3 length equals 12 residues. The CDR3 loop is CASSFQGLTQYF. The CDR3 DNA reads as TGTGCCAGCAGCTTCCAGGGATTGACGCAGTATTTT.

This clonotype has at least ten counts. A junction end diverges from the germline sequence, so it may reflect a read error. The V call is TRBV20-1, the J call TRBJ1-5; D call uncertain. Germline values: CDR1 DFQATT, CDR2 SNEGSKA (reference sequence). The CDR3 extends over 13 amino acids. The CDR3 sequence is CSAGEGLNQPQHF. CDR3 coding DNA: TGCAGTGCTGGGGAGGGCCTCAATCAGCCCCAACATTTT.

The chain is built from TRBV3-1 and TRBJ2-7; 9 bases line up with TRBD2. The CDR3 covers 16 residues. Germline V gene data show CDR1 as LGHDT and CDR2 as YNNKEL (reference sequence). With V trimmed by 6 bases and J by 0 bases, 9 bases remained unmatched. The CDR3 DNA is TGTGCCAGCAGGGCTCTGAGCGGGGGGAGCTCCTACGAGCAGTACTTC. It is translated as CASRALSGGSSYEQYF.

This clonotype has a count of ten or more. The rearrangement uses TRBV7-8 and TRBJ2-5, with 9 nucleotides matching TRBD2. Trimming at V came to 1 base and at J to 2 bases, leaving 5 bases not matched to a gene. CDR1 is SGHVS, CDR2 FQNEAQ, per germline. This CDR3 is 16 amino acids long. CDR3 loop: CASSLVVSGGQETQYF. Here the CDR3 DNA reads TGTGCCAGCAGCTTAGTTGTTAGCGGGGGTCAAGAGACCCAGTACTTC.

This clonotype appeared a few times. In DNA form, the CDR3 reads TGTGCCAGCAGTTCTCGGGGGAGGGTGTTTAGGGCACCCCTCCACTTT. Translated, it gives CASSSRGRVFRAPLHF. The J gene is TRBJ1-6, the V gene TRBV6-6; TRBD1 is a possible D gene (5 bases). The V end was cut by 4 bases, the J end by 11 bases, with 21 bases between. From germline, CDR1 is MNHNY and CDR2 SVGAGI (reference sequence). The CDR3 runs 16 residues.

This clonotype was seen repeatedly, ten times or more. V usage is TRBV7-3 and J usage is TRBJ2-1; 11 positions match TRBD2. Germline CDR1 and CDR2: SGHTA and FQGTGA. The CDR3 is 15 amino acids. V shed 4 bases, J shed 3 bases, and the junction held 2 bases outside the gene matches. The CDR3 sequence: CASSSGTSGYNEQFF. The CDR3 DNA reads as TGTGCCAGCAGCTCTGGGACTAGCGGCTACAATGAGCAGTTCTTC. The full variable domain, its missing parts supplied by reference TRBV7-3 and TRBJ2-1, is GAGVSQTPSNKVTEKGKYVELRCDPISGHTALYWYRQSLGQGPEFLIYFQGTGAADDSGLPNDRFFAVRPEGSVSTLKIQRTERGDSAVYLCASSSGTSGYNEQFFGPGTRLTVL.